The text below deals with one T cell receptor beta chain. The antigen is not known. This sample is part of a study of T cell responses to AZD1222 COVID-19 vaccine. Study-level findings and limits: After the peak T cell response, and only then, were repertoires sampled. Only 5 to 7 AZD1222 recipients tested seropositive at baseline.

Here immunoSEQ multiplex PCR was the method, and the copy in TCRdb shows in-frame clones only, minus some. Of roughly 140,000 clones in the sample, approximately 89% were seen once. The V and J ends lost 7 bases and 3 bases respectively, with 15 bases between them. Per the germline V gene, CDR1 is MNHEY and CDR2 is SVGAGI. The CDR3 is 15 residues long. This clonotype originated in an adult in good health. Sequences were derived from peripheral blood, sampled on day 0 of AZD1222 vaccination. The genes are TRBV6-5 and TRBJ1-4; tentative D call: TRBD1 (5 bases). In nucleotides, the CDR3 is TGTGCCAGCAATCCGGGGGTGGGGGCTAATGAAAAACTGTTTTTT. Protein sequence: CASNPGVGANEKLFF.